The 20 T cell receptor beta chains below all came from one sample that was sequenced in a study of long-term antiretroviral therapy in people with HIV. An immunoSEQ assay, version v3.0, was performed at survey level. Only in-frame clones appear in the TCRdb table, and some are missing; sequencing was by immunoSEQ multiplex PCR. The repertoire holds over 15,000 clones, with roughly 81% as singletons. The sample consisted of unsorted PBMCs, taken 0.5 years after starting antiretroviral therapy. The receptors derive from a woman in her forties with HIV.

This clone was counted a few times. This chain connects TRBV5-6 to TRBJ2-7; D remains ambiguous. CDR3 size: 12 residues. Germline CDR1 SGHDT, CDR2 YYEEEE. V lost 0 bases and J lost 2, with 3 bases in between. The chain's CDR3 is CASSLGTYEQYF. The CDR3 region has the DNA TGTGCCAGCAGCTTGGGCACCTACGAGCAGTACTTC.

CDR3 sequence reads: CASSPSSDRDLSYNEQFF. In nucleotides, the CDR3 is TGTGCCAGCAGCCCAAGCTCGGACAGGGATTTGTCCTACAATGAGCAGTTCTTC. V gene TRBV7-9 combines with J gene TRBJ2-1; TRBD1 matches at 8 bases. This CDR3 is 18 amino acids long. The V and J ends lost 5 bases and 1 base, in that order; junction bases with no gene match: 13. In germline, CDR1 is SEHNR, CDR2 FQNEAQ (reference sequence).

The CDR3 reads CASSYGSGRSYNEQFF. The CDR3, as DNA: TGTGCCAGCAGTTACGGAAGCGGGAGGTCCTACAATGAGCAGTTCTTC. The rearrangement links TRBV27 to TRBJ2-1; 9 positions agree with TRBD2. CDR3 length equals 16 residues. V trimming: 4 bases; J trimming: 1 base; junction bases outside the gene matches: 5. Germline V CDR1 and CDR2: MNHEY, SMNVEV (reference sequence).

V gene TRBV7-2 combines with J gene TRBJ2-5; perhaps TRBD2 as D (6 bases). Germline V gene sequence: CDR1 SGHTA, CDR2 FQGNSA. The CDR3 totals 13 residues. The V end lost 1 base, the J end lost 3 bases, and 6 bases lay between the germline ends. Written as DNA, the CDR3 is TGTGCCAGCAGCTTAGGACTAGAAGAGACCCAGTACTTC. It specifies CASSLGLEETQYF.

This rearrangement joins TRBV4-3 to TRBJ2-7, with a possible D match to TRBD2 (5 bases). CDR3 length: 13 residues. Trimming removed 0 bases from V and 5 bases from J, with 8 bases in between. CDR1 is LGHNA, CDR2 YSLEER, per germline. CDR3 region: CASSQEREHEQYF. Written as DNA, the CDR3 is TGCGCCAGCAGCCAAGAGAGGGAGCACGAGCAGTACTTC.

The rearrangement links TRBV7-9 to TRBJ2-7, with D uncertain. V lost 5 bases to trimming and J lost 1 base, with 15 bases between them. Germline loops: CDR1 SEHNR, CDR2 FQNEAQ (reference sequence). The CDR3 loop spans 15 amino acids. The CDR3 protein is CASSRFSGESYEQYF. CDR3 nucleotide sequence: TGTGCCAGCAGCCGCTTTTCGGGTGAATCCTACGAGCAGTACTTC.

The chain joins TRBV18 to TRBJ2-2, with D hard to call. Looked up from germline, CDR1 is KGHSH and CDR2 is LQKENI. The length of the CDR3 is 15 residues. Trimming left V 3 bases short and J 4 bases short, with 12 bases between. CDR3 coding DNA: TGTGCCAGCTCACCCCTGGACGACGCCACCGGGGAGCTGTTTTTT. This encodes CASSPLDDATGELFF.

The table lists this clone with a few counts. The chain has TRBV4-1 and TRBJ2-1; D gene unclear. Trimming removed 5 bases at V and 5 bases at J, with 13 bases between. Germline V lookup: CDR1 MGHRA, CDR2 YSYEKL. The CDR3 runs to 14 residues. CDR3 region: CASSAPRKDNEQFF. In DNA, the CDR3 is TGCGCCAGCAGCGCTCCGAGAAAAGACAATGAGCAGTTCTTC.

The sample holds one count of this clone. This sequence joins TRBV7-9 and TRBJ2-5; TRBD2 aligns across 10 bases. Germline V gene sequence: CDR1 SEHNR, CDR2 FQNEAQ (reference sequence). V shed 3 bases, J shed 2 bases, and the junction held 0 bases outside the gene matches. The CDR3 sequence is 14 residues long. CDR3 bases: TGTGCCAGCAGCTTGACTAGCGGGCAAGAGACCCAGTACTTC. Translation: CASSLTSGQETQYF.

V is TRBV6-5 and J is TRBJ1-2, with 10 bases aligning to TRBD1. The germline CDR1 and CDR2 sequences are MNHEY and SVGAGI. This CDR3 is built from 14 residues. Trimming at V came to 6 bases and at J to 5 bases, leaving 6 bases not matched to a gene. Written as DNA, the CDR3 is TGTGCCAGCAGGCCGGGACAGGGGTCGTATGGCTACACCTTC. Translated: CASRPGQGSYGYTF.

The chain combines TRBV10-3 with TRBJ2-1; 14 nucleotides line up with TRBD2. This CDR3 contains 16 residues. J was trimmed by 6 bases and V by 6 bases; bases with no gene match: 7. Germline lookup yields CDR1 ENHRY and CDR2 SYGVKD. The chain's CDR3 is CAISGAGTSGSNEQFF. The CDR3 nucleotides read TGTGCCATCAGCGGAGCCGGGACTAGCGGGAGCAATGAGCAGTTCTTC.

V and J are TRBV7-9 and TRBJ2-1; D gene ambiguous. Germline lookup yields CDR1 SEHNR and CDR2 FQNEAQ (reference sequence). The CDR3 has 15 residues. V was cut by 2 bases and J by 6 bases, with 14 bases left in between. This chain's CDR3 is CASSLKDKLGNEQFF. The CDR3 DNA reads TGTGCCAGCAGCTTAAAAGACAAGTTGGGCAATGAGCAGTTCTTC.

This clone has only a few counts. The chain combines TRBV4-2 with TRBJ2-7; 12 bases are shared with TRBD1. Germline CDR1 reads LGHNA; CDR2 reads YNFKEQ. This CDR3 spans 16 amino acids. With 5 bases clipped from V and 6 bases from J, the junction kept 11 bases outside the gene matches. The CDR3 region is CASSKRPGQGALEQYF. CDR3 DNA: TGTGCCAGCAGCAAAAGACCGGGACAGGGGGCTCTCGAGCAGTACTTC.

This chain links TRBV11-2 with TRBJ2-1; 14 nucleotides line up with TRBD2. Germline V gene lookup returns CDR1 SGHAT and CDR2 FQNNGV. The V gene end was trimmed by 0 bases and the J gene end by 4 bases; junction bases not matched to a gene: 5. This CDR3 contains 18 residues. The DNA for the CDR3 is TGTGCCAGCAGCTTAGATCTAGGGACTAGCGGGAGATACAATGAGCAGTTCTTC. This codes for CASSLDLGTSGRYNEQFF. Supplemented by reference TRBV11-2 and TRBJ2-1, the full variable domain reads EAGVAQSPRYKIIEKRQSVAFWCNPISGHATLYWYQQILGQGPKLLIQFQNNGVVDDSQLPKDRFSAERLKGVDSTLKIQPAKLEDSAVYLCASSLDLGTSGRYNEQFFGPGTRLTVL.

DNA for the CDR3: TGTGCCATCAGTGAACAGGGGCCGGTGGGGGAGCTGTTTTTT. Translating it yields CAISEQGPVGELFF. This chain joins TRBV10-3 and TRBJ2-2, with 7 positions matching TRBD1. The CDR3 covers 14 residues. Unmatched junction bases numbered 6, after V lost 3 bases and J lost 8 bases. Per the germline V gene, CDR1 is ENHRY and CDR2 is SYGVKD.

The chain has TRBV28 and TRBJ2-1; D perhaps matches TRBD2 (6 bases). Germline V gene data show CDR1 as MDHEN and CDR2 as SYDVKM. The CDR3 is 16 residues long. V shed 7 bases and J shed 0 bases, with 16 bases lying between them. The DNA of the CDR3 is TGTGCCAGCAACGACCCAACTAGCTTCTCCTACAATGAGCAGTTCTTC. Translated, it gives CASNDPTSFSYNEQFF.

This chain uses TRBV6-5 with TRBJ2-5; no definite D call. Trimming cost V 8 bases and J 1 base, with 14 bases left between them. There are 14 residues in the CDR3. Germline assignment: CDR1 MNHEY and CDR2 SVGAGI. The CDR3 region is CASQEIGFQETQYF. The DNA for the CDR3 is TGTGCCAGCCAAGAAATAGGCTTCCAAGAGACCCAGTACTTC.

CDR3 DNA: TGTGCCAGCTCCCTCGGACAGGGTAACCAGCCCCAGCATTTT. This translates into CASSLGQGNQPQHF. The chain links TRBV18 to TRBJ1-5; 8 nucleotides match TRBD1. The CDR3 is 14 amino acids. Germline V gene sequence: CDR1 KGHSH, CDR2 LQKENI. With V trimmed by 6 bases and J by 7 bases, 8 bases remained unmatched.

This chain connects TRBV18 to TRBJ2-6, with a tentative D call TRBD1 (5 bases). Germline values: CDR1 KGHSH, CDR2 LQKENI. The CDR3 is 14 residues long. With 9 bases removed from V and 3 bases from J, the gap between germline ends came to 12 bases. CDR3 sequence: CASVAQGGANVLTF. CDR3 bases: TGTGCCAGTGTCGCCCAGGGTGGGGCCAACGTCCTGACTTTC.

This rearrangement joins TRBV5-1 to TRBJ2-3; D may be TRBD1 or TRBD2 (6 bases each). The CDR3 spans 15 residues. In germline, CDR1 is SGHRS, CDR2 YFSETQ. Deletions cut 4 bases from V and 5 bases from J, with 17 bases between. CDR3 amino acids: CASSRLGGLGDTQYF. CDR3 bases: TGCGCCAGCAGCAGATTAGGGGGACTCGGAGATACGCAGTATTTT.